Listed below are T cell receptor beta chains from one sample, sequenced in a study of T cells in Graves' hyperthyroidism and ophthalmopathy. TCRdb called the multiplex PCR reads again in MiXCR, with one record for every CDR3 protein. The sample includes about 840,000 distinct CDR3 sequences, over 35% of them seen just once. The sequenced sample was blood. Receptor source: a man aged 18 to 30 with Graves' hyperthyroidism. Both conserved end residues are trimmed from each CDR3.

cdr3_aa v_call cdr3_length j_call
ASSSFGYSQETQY TRBV7-9 13 TRBJ2-5
SARWGNEAF TRBV20-1 9 TRBJ1-1
AGTGAYNSPLH TRBV6-1 11 TRBJ1-6
SVVGLAGLYEQY TRBV29-1 12 TRBJ2-7
ASSLAGNQFGDTQY TRBV6-1 14 TRBJ2-3
ASSSRGRDYRAF TRBV7-2 12 TRBJ1-1
ASGTSGDSYEQY TRBV11-2 12 TRBJ2-7
ASSLAGVGETQY TRBV5-4 12 TRBJ2-5
SVGSDSNQPQH TRBV29-1 11 TRBJ1-5
SARGARDTPQY TRBV20-1 11 TRBJ2-7
ASSASTGSYEQY TRBV19 12 TRBJ2-7
ASSEISVLTGYT TRBV10-3 12 TRBJ1-2
ASRQPGGGTGELF TRBV7-2 13 TRBJ2-2
ASSLLGEAYNSPLH TRBV2 14 TRBJ1-6
ASSRGLAKSGELF TRBV19 13 TRBJ2-2
ASSLKGSRTKENEAF TRBV7-9 15 TRBJ1-1
ASSYIRKFQPQH TRBV10-1 12 TRBJ1-5
ASSYAGGYEQY TRBV6-6 11 TRBJ2-7
ATSDSGRKQPQETQY TRBV24-1 15 TRBJ2-5
ASSEDWTEETQY TRBV6-1 12 TRBJ2-5
ATSTVGTADGSYEQY TRBV15 15 TRBJ2-7
ASIPDSLQPTEAF TRBV7-2 13 TRBJ1-1
ASSYPRGGDEEETQY TRBV5-1 15 TRBJ2-5
ASSYGGTETGELF TRBV6-5 13 TRBJ2-2
ASSLGPRSDRY TRBV12-3/TRBV12-4 11 TRBJ2-7
SVREGGEQY TRBV29-1 9 TRBJ2-7
ASSSGHGLNSPLH TRBV7-3 13 TRBJ1-6
ASSLAFTTNTGELF TRBV7-8 14 TRBJ2-2
ASTGTGSHEQY TRBV5-1 11 TRBJ2-7
SAPPSGSETQY TRBV20-1 11 TRBJ2-5
ASSLGVSGANVLT TRBV7-9 13 TRBJ2-6
ASSQAPSSYEQY TRBV7-2 12 TRBJ2-7
ASSRGDRELF TRBV27 10 TRBJ1-1
AITSSGSLRSEQY TRBV10-3 13 TRBJ2-7
ASSPVTDLVNPEAF TRBV7-3 14 TRBJ1-1
ASSLNRGLKETQY TRBV5-4 13 TRBJ2-5
ASSPWDRGRNSPLH TRBV9 14 TRBJ1-6
ASSSAGTNEPQH TRBV5-5 12 TRBJ1-5
ATLMTGGGQY TRBV2 10 TRBJ2-7
ATSGSSWDRDNEQF TRBV15 14 NA
ASSLHPGGDSPLH TRBV7-9 13 TRBJ1-6
SVETGNEKLF TRBV29-1 10 TRBJ1-4
AISDSQGNYGYT TRBV10-3 12 TRBJ1-2
ASSIGGQLNQPQH TRBV19 13 TRBJ1-5
ATSDPAVETQY TRBV24-1 11 TRBJ2-5
SVDGVALNEQF TRBV29-1 11 TRBJ2-1